What follows are 15 T cell receptor beta chains derived from one specimen sequenced in a study of T cells in localized non-small cell lung cancer. Here immunoSEQ multiplex PCR was the method, and the copy in TCRdb shows in-frame clones only, minus some. The sample includes more than 15,000 clones, about 85% of them seen just once. The specimen was peripheral blood, collected before any cancer treatment. All receptors come from a male donor at least 60 years old with stage I lung adenocarcinoma.

V usage is TRBV6-6 and J usage is TRBJ1-2, with TRBD1 matching 7 bases. Germline V gene sequence: CDR1 MNHNY, CDR2 SVGAGI (reference sequence). The CDR3 has 14 amino acids. V gave up 5 bases and J gave up 6 bases; unmatched junction bases: 9. The chain's CDR3 is CASSHMKGANGYTF. For the CDR3, the DNA is TGTGCCAGCAGTCACATGAAGGGGGCGAATGGCTACACCTTC.

The chain has TRBV4-1 and TRBJ2-2, with 10 positions matching TRBD2. The CDR3 totals 19 residues. CDR1 is MGHRA and CDR2 is YSYEKL in the germline V gene. V lost 1 base to trimming and J lost 4 bases; unmatched junction nucleotides: 12. As DNA, the CDR3 is TGCGCCAGCAGCCAAGTGGAGATTAGCGGGGGGCTGAGCACCGGGGAGCTGTTTTTT. Its protein is CASSQVEISGGLSTGELFF.

The chain has TRBV28 and TRBJ2-1; the match to TRBD2 covers 8 bases. J lost 4 bases, V lost 7 bases, and 6 bases had no gene match. The length of the CDR3 is 14 residues. The germline gives CDR1 MDHEN, CDR2 SYDVKM. Here the CDR3 reads CASKLAGRYNEQFF. CDR3 bases: TGTGCCAGCAAATTAGCGGGACGTTACAATGAGCAGTTCTTC.

The chain couples TRBV28 to TRBJ2-3; perhaps D is TRBD1 or TRBD2 (7 bases each). The germline V and J ends were trimmed by 8 bases and 5 bases, with 17 bases remaining between them. The CDR3 length is 14 residues. The germline V gene encodes CDR1 MDHEN and CDR2 SYDVKM. CDR3 loop: CASGGDSARDTQYF. The CDR3, as DNA: TGTGCCAGCGGGGGGGACAGCGCCCGAGATACGCAGTATTTT.

The genes are TRBV19 and TRBJ2-7; weak D call: TRBD1 (6 bases). The germline V and J ends were trimmed by 3 bases and 3 bases, with 15 bases remaining between them. The CDR3 contains 15 residues. CDR1 LNHDA and CDR2 SQIVND come from the germline V gene (reference sequence). Here the CDR3 reads CASSMDSLGNYEQYF. Here the CDR3 DNA reads TGTGCCAGTAGTATGGACAGCCTAGGAAACTACGAGCAGTACTTC.

The V call is TRBV10-2, the J call TRBJ2-5; 10 positions match TRBD1. The CDR3 spans 15 residues. Germline V CDR1 and CDR2: WSHSY, SAAADI. With 6 bases clipped from V and 1 base from J, the junction kept 5 bases outside the gene matches. The CDR3, as DNA: TGCGCCAGCAGCTCGGGACAGGGGACCCAAGAGACCCAGTACTTC. Its protein product is CASSSGQGTQETQYF.

This chain links TRBV14 with TRBJ1-2; 9 bases are a match to TRBD1. CDR1 and CDR2 from the germline V gene are SGHDN and FVKESK. The CDR3 has 13 residues. Losses at the gene ends were 5 bases for V and 4 bases for J; bases not matched to a gene: 2. CDR3 loop: CASSEGQGYGYTF. CDR3 nucleotide sequence: TGTGCCAGCAGCGAGGGACAGGGCTATGGCTACACCTTC. The entire variable domain, with the rest obtained from reference TRBV14 and TRBJ1-2, is as follows: EAGVTQFPSHSVIEKGQTVTLRCDPISGHDNLYWYRRVMGKEIKFLLHFVKESKQDESGMPNNRFLAERTGGTYSTLKVQPAELEDSGVYFCASSEGQGYGYTFGSGTRLTVV.

This rearrangement joins TRBV9 to TRBJ2-7; weak D call: TRBD1 (5 bases). The CDR3 is made up of 14 amino acids. Germline values: CDR1 SGDLS, CDR2 YYNGEE. Between the trimmed V and J ends, which lost 4 bases and 2 bases, there was a span of 13 bases. The CDR3 reads CASSSGFRPYEQYF. Here the CDR3 DNA reads TGTGCCAGCAGCTCAGGGTTCCGACCCTACGAGCAGTACTTC.

The chain employs TRBV7-9 and TRBJ1-2; no clear D gene. There are 13 residues in the CDR3. V lost 1 base to trimming and J lost 8 bases, with 11 bases between them. Germline V lookup: CDR1 SEHNR, CDR2 FQNEAQ (reference sequence). This chain's CDR3 is CASSLVGDYGYTF. Here the CDR3 DNA reads TGTGCCAGCAGCTTAGTTGGAGATTACGGCTACACCTTC.

This chain joins TRBV27 and TRBJ1-4; maybe TRBD1 (5 bases). The germline V gene has CDR1 MNHEY and CDR2 SMNVEV (reference sequence). The CDR3 totals 14 residues. V lost 0 bases and J 11 bases, leaving 13 bases between the germline ends. DNA for the CDR3: TGTGCCAGCAGTTTATCTCCAGGGCTAGGGAAACTGTTTTTT. Translated: CASSLSPGLGKLFF.

This chain uses TRBV30 with TRBJ2-3, with TRBD2 matching over 13 bases. Germline CDR1 is GTSNPN and CDR2 is SVGIG (reference sequence). Germline trimming cut 3 bases from V and 5 bases from J; bases unmatched to any gene: 5. The CDR3 contains 15 residues. The CDR3 reads CAWRLGLAGVDTQYF. The CDR3 nucleotides are TGTGCCTGGAGACTCGGACTAGCGGGAGTAGATACGCAGTATTTT.

In its sample, this clone was seen a few times. This chain joins TRBV7-3 and TRBJ2-1; TRBD1 agrees at 10 bases. V dropped 1 base and J dropped 7; count of bases not matched to a gene: 4. There are 15 residues in the CDR3. CDR1 SGHTA and CDR2 FQGTGA come from the germline V gene. The CDR3: CASSLSGDRGNEQFF. CDR3 in DNA: TGTGCCAGCAGCTTAAGTGGGGACAGGGGAAATGAGCAGTTCTTC.

V is TRBV29-1 and J is TRBJ2-1; D uncertain. CDR1 and CDR2 (germline): SQVTM, ANQGSEA. The CDR3 runs 12 residues. V was shortened by 3 bases and J by 6 bases, with 9 bases between the two germline ends. The CDR3 DNA reads as TGCAGCGTTGATTGGAGATCCAATGAGCAGTTCTTC. This translates into CSVDWRSNEQFF.

The chain links TRBV27 to TRBJ2-1; 9 bases line up with TRBD2. Per the germline V gene, CDR1 is MNHEY and CDR2 is SMNVEV (reference sequence). This CDR3 contains 13 residues. V shed 6 bases, J shed 9 bases, and the junction held 6 bases outside the gene matches. The CDR3 DNA reads TGTGCCAGCAGGGGGACTAGCCTCGGTGAGCAGTTCTTC. This codes for CASRGTSLGEQFF.

The chain employs TRBV7-2 and TRBJ1-5; the D gene is possibly TRBD1 (5 bases). Trimming left V 5 bases short and J 5 bases short, with 10 bases between. This CDR3 spans 13 amino acids. CDR1 is SGHTA, CDR2 FQGNSA, per germline. In nucleotides, the CDR3 is TGTGCCAGCAGCCCACAGGAAGATCAGCCCCAGCATTTT. Protein product: CASSPQEDQPQHF.